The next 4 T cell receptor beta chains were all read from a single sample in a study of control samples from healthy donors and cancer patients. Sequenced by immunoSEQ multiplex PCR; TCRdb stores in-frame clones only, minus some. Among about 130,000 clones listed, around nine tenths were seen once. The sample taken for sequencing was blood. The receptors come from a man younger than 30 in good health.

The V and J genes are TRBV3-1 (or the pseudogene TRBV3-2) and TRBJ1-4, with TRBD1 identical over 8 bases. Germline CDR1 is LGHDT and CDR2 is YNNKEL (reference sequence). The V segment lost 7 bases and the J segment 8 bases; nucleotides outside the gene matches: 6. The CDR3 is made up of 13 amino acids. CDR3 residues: CASTQGAKEKLFF. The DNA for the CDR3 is TGTGCCAGCACTCAGGGGGCCAAGGAAAAACTGTTTTTT.

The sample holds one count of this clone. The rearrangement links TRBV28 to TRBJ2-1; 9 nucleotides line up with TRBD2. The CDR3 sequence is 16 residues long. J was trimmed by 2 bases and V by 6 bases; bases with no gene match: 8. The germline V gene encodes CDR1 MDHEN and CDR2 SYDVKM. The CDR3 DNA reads TGTGCCAGCAGACGCCTGACTAGCGGACCCTACAATGAGCAGTTCTTC. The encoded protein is CASRRLTSGPYNEQFF.

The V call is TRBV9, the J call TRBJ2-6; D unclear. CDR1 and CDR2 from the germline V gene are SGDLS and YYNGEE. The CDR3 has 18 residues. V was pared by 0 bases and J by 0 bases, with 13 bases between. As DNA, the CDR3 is TGTGCCAGCAGCGTAGCGGAAGGTGAAAGCTCTGGGGCCAACGTCCTGACTTTC. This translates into CASSVAEGESSGANVLTF. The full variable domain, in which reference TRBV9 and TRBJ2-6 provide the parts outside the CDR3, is DSGVTQTPKHLITATGQRVTLRCSPRSGDLSVYWYQQSLDQGLQFLIQYYNGEERAKGNILERFSAQQFPDLHSELNLSSLELGDSALYFCASSVAEGESSGANVLTFGAGSRLTVL.

The CDR3 spells CASSFGTSNYNEQFF. Written as DNA, the CDR3 is TGTGCCAGCAGCTTCGGGACTAGCAACTACAATGAGCAGTTCTTC. The V gene is TRBV5-6, the J gene TRBJ2-1; 9 bases align to TRBD2. The germline CDR1 and CDR2 sequences are SGHDT and YYEEEE. The CDR3 is 15 amino acids. V was pared by 2 bases and J by 3 bases, with 3 bases of the junction left unmatched.